These 8 T cell receptor beta chains share one sample of origin, sequenced in a study of T cell repertoires in aging, cancer and after chemotherapy. Multiplex touch-down PCR with TRB-A/B primers amplified rearranged V-D-J TRB sequences. TCRdb passed the multiplex PCR reads through MiXCR, listing each CDR3 protein once. Of thousands of distinct CDR3 sequences in the sample, under 40% were seen once. The template was genomic DNA from peripheral blood, not RNA. Sequencing input: blood. Every receptor here comes from a human donor with a blood cancer.

Concerning this clonotype itself: With a much larger clone just one base away, this may be a read error. This chain connects TRBV6-5 to TRBJ2-3; D tentatively reads TRBD1 or TRBD2 (5 bases each). The CDR3 covers 15 residues. CDR1 is MNHEY, CDR2 SVGAGI, per germline. Here the CDR3 reads CASSYSPGTGDTKYF. CDR3 bases: TGTGCCAGCAGTTACTCGCCAGGGACCGGAGATACGAAGTATTTT.

This clonotype was counted a few times. The rearrangement uses TRBV7-6 and TRBJ1-1; D is undetermined. V lost 4 bases, J lost 0 bases, and 12 bases lay in between. The germline V gene encodes CDR1 SGHVS and CDR2 FNYEAQ. The CDR3 extends over 15 amino acids. Here the CDR3 DNA reads TGTGCCAGCAGCTCATCCCTAGATATGAACACTGAAGCTTTCTTT. Amino acid sequence: CASSSSLDMNTEAFF.

The gene calls are TRBV6-4 and TRBJ2-3, with 8 nucleotides matching TRBD2. CDR1 is MRHNA, CDR2 SNTAGT, per germline. The CDR3 length is 19 residues. The ends lost 5 bases at V and 1 base at J; junction bases unmatched: 17. This CDR3 reads CASSRGWLAGPLRTDTQYF. DNA for the CDR3: TGTGCCAGCAGTCGGGGGTGGCTAGCGGGTCCTCTGCGCACAGATACGCAGTATTTT.

This clonotype is medium-sized (0.01 to 0.1%) in the sample. The chain recombines TRBV5-7 with TRBJ2-3; D unclear. TRBV5-7 is an open reading frame, and its role is uncertain. V was trimmed by 7 bases and J by 1 base, leaving 10 bases between them. This CDR3 has 13 residues. CDR3 coding DNA: TGTGCCAGCTCTCGATCAGGCACAGATACGCAGTATTTT. Translated, it gives CASSRSGTDTQYF.

The chain joins TRBV6-1 to TRBJ2-1; D not certain. Trimming took 2 bases from V and 10 from J, leaving 6 bases between them. The CDR3 runs to 11 residues. Germline assignment: CDR1 MNHNS and CDR2 SASEGT. Written as DNA, the CDR3 is TGTGCCAGCAGTGAACTGCAAGAGCAGTTCTTC. Translation gives CASSELQEQFF.

This clonotype counts as medium-sized. The chain combines TRBV30 with TRBJ1-1; D is unclear. This CDR3 contains 15 residues. Germline V gene lookup returns CDR1 GTSNPN and CDR2 SVGIG (reference sequence). With 1 base removed from V and 0 bases from J, the gap between germline ends came to 12 bases. CDR3 bases: TGTGCCTGGAGTGCTCCGATGGCCCTGAACACTGAAGCTTTCTTT. Its translation: CAWSAPMALNTEAFF.

The chain is built from TRBV27 and TRBJ2-7; 8 bases map to TRBD2. The J segment lost 0 bases and the V segment lost 6 bases, leaving 4 bases of the junction unmatched. The CDR3 extends over 14 amino acids. The V gene's germline CDR1 is MNHEY and CDR2 SMNVEV (reference sequence). CDR3 sequence (DNA): TGTGCCAGCAGCCCCGGGACTAGCTCCTACGAGCAGTACGTC. It specifies CASSPGTSSYEQYV.

This clonotype was observed a handful of times. CDR3 sequence: CAWNLGDSGTGELFF. Written as DNA, the CDR3 is TGTGCCTGGAATCTTGGGGACAGCGGCACCGGGGAGCTGTTTTTT. This chain joins TRBV30 and TRBJ2-2; TRBD1 matches at 7 bases. After removal of 4 bases from V and 4 bases from J, the junction contained 9 bases not matched to a gene. There are 15 residues in the CDR3. CDR1 and CDR2 (germline): GTSNPN, SVGIG (reference sequence).